Listed below are T cell receptor beta chains from one sample, sequenced in a study of CD8 T cells in ankylosing spondylitis. TCRdb redid the calling of the 5' RACE reads with MiXCR, one entry per CDR3 protein. The table has about 100,000 distinct CDR3 sequences, 8.5% to 9% seen once; the top ten hold roughly 5.6%. The sample was blood, either unsorted or a sorted T cell fraction (not recorded which). The receptors were sampled from a male donor with ankylosing spondylitis or in good health (not recorded which). Each CDR3 is given with its conserved first and last residue. A D gene is named only where the DNA matches it firmly. Clone size is shown for a subset of rows, as once, few, many or a class of expanded clone.

13	.	TRBV10-3	TRBJ2-5	many	CAISDMAQETQYF	TGTGCCATCAGTGACATGGCTCAAGAGACCCAGTACTTC
12	.	TRBV12-3/TRBV12-4	TRBJ2-7	many	CASRGEVYEQYF	TGTGCCAGCAGGGGTGAAGTCTACGAGCAGTACTTC
12	.	TRBV29-1	TRBJ2-7	many	CSVEGRSYEQYF	TGCAGCGTTGAGGGCAGGTCCTACGAGCAGTACTTC
14	.	TRBV18	TRBJ1-6	many	CASSPGLANSPLHF	TGTGCCAGCTCACCCGGTTTAGCAAATTCACCCCTCCACTTT
14	.	TRBV7-2	TRBJ1-2	.	CASSLVQGMNGYTF	TGTGCCAGCAGCTTAGTCCAGGGGATGAATGGCTACACCTTC
14	.	TRBV5-5	TRBJ1-5	many	CASSADMGHQPQHF	TGTGCCAGCAGCGCGGACATGGGGCATCAGCCCCAGCATTTT
13	.	TRBV25-1	TRBJ2-7	few	CASSVRQAHEQYF	TGTGCCAGCAGTGTCCGACAGGCCCACGAGCAGTACTTC
16	TRBD1	TRBV7-2	TRBJ2-5	few	CASSILTGHPEETQYF	TGTGCCAGCAGCATTTTGACAGGGCACCCCGAAGAGACCCAGTACTTC
14	TRBD1	TRBV5-1	TRBJ2-7	many	CASSQSGQAYEQYF	TGCGCCAGCAGCCAATCGGGACAGGCCTACGAGCAGTACTTC
13	.	TRBV13	TRBJ2-5	few	CASSRPLQETQYF	TGTGCCAGCAGCCGACCCCTACAAGAGACCCAGTACTTC
15	.	TRBV12-3/TRBV12-4	TRBJ1-6	many	CAHGGDLGTNSPLHF	TGTGCCCACGGAGGGGACCTAGGCACTAATTCACCCCTCCACTTT
15	TRBD1	TRBV24-1	TRBJ2-1	many	CATSDSGTVYHEQFF	TGTGCCACCAGTGACTCCGGGACAGTTTACCATGAGCAGTTCTTC
14	.	TRBV7-9	TRBJ2-7	many	CASSLASSAYEQYF	TGTGCCAGCAGCTTAGCTTCGTCCGCCTACGAGCAGTACTTC
14	.	TRBV3-1	TRBJ2-7	few	CASSQGGRAYEQYF	TGTGCCAGCAGCCAAGGGGGCAGGGCCTACGAGCAGTACTTC
14	.	TRBV10-3	TRBJ1-1	many	CAIRDPGGHTEAFF	TGTGCCATCAGGGACCCGGGGGGTCACACTGAAGCTTTCTTT
16	.	TRBV12-3/TRBV12-4	TRBJ2-3	many	CASSLGGGPSTDTQYF	TGTGCCAGCAGTTTAGGTGGTGGGCCTAGCACAGATACGCAGTATTTT
14	TRBD2	TRBV7-2	TRBJ2-2	once	CASTVQRGTGELFF	TGTGCCAGCACCGTTCAGCGGGGGACCGGGGAGCTGTTTTTT
14	.	TRBV7-8	TRBJ1-2	many	CASSLSGGHYGYTF	TGTGCCAGCAGCTTAAGTGGCGGACACTATGGCTACACCTTC
13	.	TRBV7-3	TRBJ2-5	many	CASSLITGETQYF	TGTGCCAGCAGCTTAATAACGGGAGAGACCCAGTACTTC
15	TRBD2	TRBV5-1	TRBJ2-2	many	CASSVGLAETGELFF	TGCGCCAGCAGCGTGGGACTAGCGGAGACCGGGGAGCTGTTTTTT
12	.	TRBV7-9	TRBJ1-5	many	CASSLDRQTQHF	TGTGCCAGCAGCTTAGACCGCCAGACCCAGCATTTT
15	.	TRBV6-2/TRBV6-3	TRBJ1-2	many	CASSLTFRLNYGYTF	TGTGCCAGCAGTTTAACCTTCAGGCTCAACTATGGCTACACCTTC
15	TRBD2	TRBV29-1	TRBJ2-1	many	CSVDAGTSGYNEQFF	TGCAGCGTTGATGCCGGGACTAGCGGATACAATGAGCAGTTCTTC
15	TRBD2	TRBV3-1	TRBJ2-1	many	CASRPIAGDANEQFF	TGTGCCAGCAGACCTATAGCGGGGGACGCGAATGAGCAGTTCTTC
14	.	TRBV19	TRBJ2-1	few	CASDQGSLYNEQFF	TGTGCCAGTGATCAGGGCTCCCTCTACAATGAGCAGTTCTTC
16	TRBD2	TRBV20-1	TRBJ2-3	.	CSASGGSGGIGDTQYF	TGCAGTGCTAGTGGGGGTAGCGGGGGGATAGGCGATACGCAGTATTTT
16	TRBD2	TRBV20-1	TRBJ2-3	few	CCARYFSGGSTDTQYF	TGCTGTGCTAGATACTTTAGCGGGGGGAGCACAGATACGCAGTATTTT
16	TRBD1	TRBV12-3/TRBV12-4	TRBJ2-7	few	CASSFQGTAKAYEQYF	TGTGCCAGCAGTTTTCAGGGGACAGCAAAAGCCTACGAGCAGTACTTC
15	.	TRBV10-3	TRBJ2-7	.	CAISTGEGGPYEQYF	TGTGCCATCAGTACGGGGGAAGGGGGCCCCTACGAGCAGTACTTC
16	.	TRBV2	TRBJ2-4	many	CASSARQYLAKNIQYF	TGTGCCAGCAGTGCCAGACAGTACCTAGCCAAAAACATTCAGTACTTC
15	.	TRBV7-4	TRBJ2-7	many	CASSNRVENSYEQYF	TGTGCCAGCAGCAACAGGGTAGAGAACTCCTACGAGCAGTACTTC
13	TRBD1	TRBV7-9	TRBJ2-7	.	CASSTRDSYEQYF	TGTGCCAGCAGCACGAGGGACAGCTACGAGCAGTACTTC
18	TRBD2	TRBV7-6	TRBJ2-1	many	CASSLEIPGGTSYNEQFF	TGTGCCAGCAGCTTAGAGATTCCGGGGGGGACGTCATACAATGAGCAGTTCTTC
17	TRBD2	TRBV9	TRBJ2-1	many	CASSTGTSGGPEDEQFF	TGTGCCAGCAGCACAGGGACTAGCGGGGGGCCGGAGGATGAGCAGTTCTTC
16	.	TRBV7-6	TRBJ2-1	many	CASSDLGSSSYNEQFF	TGTGCCAGCAGCGACTTAGGGTCCAGCTCCTACAATGAGCAGTTCTTC
14	TRBD1	TRBV27	TRBJ2-5	many	CASSLQQGAKTQYF	TGTGCCAGCAGTCTACAACAGGGGGCGAAGACCCAGTACTTC
16	.	TRBV16	TRBJ1-6	many	CASSLTQVSRGSPLHF	TGTGCCAGCAGCCTCACACAAGTTAGCCGAGGATCACCCCTCCACTTT
13	.	TRBV3-1	TRBJ2-2	many	CASSPTGTGELFF	TGTGCCAGCAGCCCGACTGGTACCGGGGAGCTGTTTTTT
12	.	TRBV2	TRBJ2-5	.	CASMTVGETQYF	TGTGCCAGCATGACGGTGGGGGAGACCCAGTACTTC
18	.	TRBV28	TRBJ1-3	few	CASSRVRLSGKSGNTIYF	TGTGCCAGCAGTCGCGTGAGGCTGTCGGGAAAGTCTGGAAACACCATATATTTT
18	TRBD2	TRBV7-6	TRBJ2-5	many	CASSLGRLAGGFQETQYF	TGTGCCAGCAGCTTAGGCCGACTAGCGGGGGGCTTTCAAGAGACCCAGTACTTC
13	TRBD1	TRBV25-1	TRBJ2-7	.	CASIEQGAYEQYF	TGTGCCAGCATTGAGCAGGGGGCCTACGAGCAGTACTTC
14	.	TRBV4-1	TRBJ2-5	.	CASRSRGNGETPYF	TGCGCCAGCCGGAGTAGGGGGAACGGGGAGACCCCGTACTTC
16	TRBD2	TRBV7-2	TRBJ2-3	.	CASRRTSGGAGDTQYF	TGTGCCAGCAGACGGACTAGCGGGGGGGCTGGGGATACGCAGTATTTT
16	TRBD2	TRBV3-1	TRBJ2-2	few	CASSQLGGGETGELFF	TGTGCCAGCAGCCAGCTGGGCGGGGGGGAGACCGGGGAGCTGTTTTTT
18	.	TRBV15	TRBJ2-1	many	CATSRAYLTENSYNEQFF	TGTGCCACCAGCAGAGCGTACCTGACAGAGAACTCCTACAATGAGCAGTTCTTC
20	.	TRBV7-8	TRBJ2-3	.	CASSLLPRVSLTNYLDTQYF	TGTGCCAGCAGCCTACTACCAAGAGTCAGCCTTACTAATTACTTAGATACGCAGTATTTT
15	TRBD1	TRBV3-1	TRBJ2-1	many	CASSQDRQGYDEQFF	TGTGCCAGCAGCCAAGATAGACAGGGTTACGATGAGCAGTTCTTC
15	.	TRBV24-1	TRBJ2-7	many	CATSAGALQSYEQYF	TGTGCCACCAGTGCTGGGGCATTACAGTCCTACGAGCAGTACTTC
13	.	TRBV5-1	TRBJ2-7	.	CASSFPREHEQYF	TGCGCCAGCAGCTTTCCCAGGGAGCACGAGCAGTACTTC
14	.	TRBV20-1	TRBJ2-2	many	CSAPRGSLSGELFF	TGCAGTGCTCCCCGGGGCAGCCTGAGCGGGGAGCTGTTTTTT
13	.	TRBV28	TRBJ2-7	many	CASSFPSHYEQYF	TGTGCCAGCAGTTTTCCCAGCCACTACGAGCAGTACTTC
17	.	TRBV27	TRBJ1-3	many	CASSPLFRPEAGNTIYF	TGTGCCAGCAGTCCTCTCTTCCGTCCGGAGGCTGGAAACACCATATATTTT
16	TRBD2	TRBV5-1	TRBJ2-5	many	CASSITGTRLQQTQYF	TGCGCCAGCAGCATAACCGGGACTAGGCTTCAGCAGACCCAGTACTTC
14	TRBD2	TRBV11-2	TRBJ2-1	few	CASSYGGFYNEQFF	TGTGCCAGCAGCTACGGGGGGTTCTACAATGAGCAGTTCTTC
11	.	TRBV28	TRBJ2-4	few	CASTHTNIQYF	TGTGCCAGCACCCACACGAACATTCAGTACTTC
14	TRBD2	TRBV7-9	TRBJ2-3	.	CASSFGGSTDTQYF	TGTGCCAGCAGCTTCGGGGGGAGCACAGATACGCAGTATTTT
12	.	TRBV12-3/TRBV12-4	TRBJ2-5	few	CASSSLSETQYF	TGTGCCAGCAGTTCCCTCTCTGAGACCCAGTACTTC
14	.	TRBV7-2	TRBJ2-2	many	CASSSTANTGELFF	TGTGCCAGCAGCTCGACTGCGAACACCGGGGAGCTGTTTTTT
14	.	TRBV28	TRBJ1-2	many	CASTLSTGDYGYTF	TGTGCCAGCACCCTTTCCACGGGGGACTATGGCTACACCTTC